One sample yielded the 9 T cell receptor beta chains listed below, sequenced in a study of CD8 T cells in Susac syndrome. RNA amounts of about 0.5 to 1 ug underwent reverse transcription with random hexamers. TCRdb re-called the immunoSEQ multiplex PCR reads through MiXCR, storing one row per CDR3 protein. The sample records about 100,000 distinct CDR3 sequences, around 95% being singletons. Sample: CD8+ T cells from PBMCs. Receptor source: a human donor with Susac syndrome.

This clonotype was detected only a few times. The gene calls are TRBV18 and TRBJ2-2; D is uncertain. Germline CDR1 is KGHSH and CDR2 is LQKENI. V was clipped by 0 bases and J by 7 bases, with 3 bases between them. The CDR3 is made up of 12 amino acids. The CDR3 loop is CASSPPGGELFF. The CDR3 nucleotides are TGTGCCAGCTCACCACCGGGCGGGGAGCTGTTTTTT. Based on the CDR3 plus reference TRBV18 and TRBJ2-2, the full variable domain is NAGVMQNPRHLVRRRGQEARLRCSPMKGHSHVYWYRQLPEEGLKFMVYLQKENIIDESGMPKERFSAEFPKEGPSILRIQQVVRGDSAAYFCASSPPGGELFFGEGSRLTVL.

The chain has TRBV6-4 and TRBJ2-6; D is unclear. Trimming left V 5 bases short and J 0 bases short, with 5 bases between. Germline CDR1 and CDR2: MRHNA and SNTAGT. The CDR3 loop spans 14 amino acids. This CDR3 is CASSHNSGANVLTF. Written as DNA, the CDR3 is TGTGCCAGCAGTCACAACTCTGGGGCCAACGTCCTGACTTTC.

The chain links TRBV4-1 to TRBJ1-5, with unresolved D. This CDR3 comprises 12 residues. V lost 1 base, J lost 4 bases, and 2 bases lay in between. CDR1 and CDR2 from the germline V gene are MGHRA and YSYEKL. CDR3 loop: CASSQGNQPQHF. The CDR3 DNA reads TGCGCCAGCAGCCAAGGGAATCAGCCCCAGCATTTT.

The genes are TRBV3-1 and TRBJ1-1; 10 nucleotides align to TRBD1. Germline V lookup: CDR1 LGHDT, CDR2 YNNKEL (reference sequence). CDR3 length equals 14 residues. Unmatched junction bases numbered 1, after V lost 4 bases and J lost 2 bases. The DNA for the CDR3 is TGTGCCAGCAGCCGACAGGGGGCTAACACTGAAGCTTTCTTT. This sequence encodes CASSRQGANTEAFF.

The rearrangement joins TRBV4-1 to TRBJ2-7; D uncertain. Germline V CDR1 and CDR2: MGHRA, YSYEKL. V was pared by 1 base and J by 5 bases, with 12 bases between. The CDR3 length is 14 residues. The CDR3 nucleotides are TGCGCCAGCAGCCAAGTTCTACCGTCCGACGAGCAGTACTTC. It specifies CASSQVLPSDEQYF.

The V and J genes are TRBV5-1 and TRBJ1-1; tentative D call: TRBD1 (5 bases). This CDR3 region has 15 residues. From germline, CDR1 is SGHRS and CDR2 YFSETQ. The ends were cut back, 1 base at V and 1 base at J, with 11 bases in the middle. The CDR3 DNA is TGCGCCAGCAGCTTGTTGGTGGGGGAGAACACTGAAGCTTTCTTT. Translation gives CASSLLVGENTEAFF.

This clonotype was seen once. The gene calls are TRBV4-1 and TRBJ2-2; D gene unclear. The V end lost 0 bases, the J end lost 9 bases, and 14 bases lay between the germline ends. The germline gives CDR1 MGHRA, CDR2 YSYEKL. There are 15 residues in the CDR3. CDR3 region: CASSQDPTPGRELFF. For the CDR3, the DNA is TGCGCCAGCAGCCAAGATCCTACTCCCGGCCGGGAGCTGTTTTTT.

This clonotype was seen a single time. The CDR3 spells CSARSGPLTDTQYF. The CDR3, as DNA: TGCAGTGCTAGAAGCGGTCCCCTCACAGATACGCAGTATTTT. The rearrangement joins TRBV20-1 to TRBJ2-3; D perhaps matches TRBD2 (5 bases). V gave up 2 bases and J gave up 2 bases, with 11 bases separating them. This CDR3 region has 14 residues. Germline V CDR1 and CDR2: DFQATT, SNEGSKA (reference sequence).

This rearrangement joins TRBV29-1 to TRBJ2-3; the match to TRBD2 covers 7 bases. The CDR3 totals 12 residues. Trimming removed 4 bases from V and 4 bases from J; junction bases left unmatched: 2. Per germline, CDR1 SQVTM and CDR2 ANQGSEA. Here the CDR3 reads CSVGREPDTQYF. In nucleotides, the CDR3 is TGCAGCGTTGGGCGGGAGCCAGATACGCAGTATTTT.